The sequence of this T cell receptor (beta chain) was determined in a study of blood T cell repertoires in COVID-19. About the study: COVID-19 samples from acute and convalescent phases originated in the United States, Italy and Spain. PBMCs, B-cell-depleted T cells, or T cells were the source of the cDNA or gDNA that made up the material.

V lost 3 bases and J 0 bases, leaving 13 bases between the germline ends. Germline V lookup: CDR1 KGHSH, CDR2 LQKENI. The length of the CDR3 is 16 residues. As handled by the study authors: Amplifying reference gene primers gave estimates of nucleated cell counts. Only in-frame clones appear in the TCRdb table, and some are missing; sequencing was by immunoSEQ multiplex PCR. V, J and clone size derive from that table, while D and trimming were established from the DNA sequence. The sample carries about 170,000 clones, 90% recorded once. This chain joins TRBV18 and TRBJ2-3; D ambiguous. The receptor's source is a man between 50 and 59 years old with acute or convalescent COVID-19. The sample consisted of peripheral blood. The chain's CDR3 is CASSPSLVASTDTQYF. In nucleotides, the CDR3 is TGTGCCAGCTCACCGTCCTTAGTCGCTAGCACAGATACGCAGTATTTT. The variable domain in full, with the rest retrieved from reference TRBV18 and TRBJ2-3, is NAGVMQNPRHLVRRRGQEARLRCSPMKGHSHVYWYRQLPEEGLKFMVYLQKENIIDESGMPKERFSAEFPKEGPSILRIQQVVRGDSAAYFCASSPSLVASTDTQYFGPGTRLTVL.